Shown below are 30 T cell receptor beta chains from a single sample sequenced in a study of T cell responses to AZD1222 COVID-19 vaccine. Repertoires were generated with immunoSEQ multiplex PCR, while TCRdb's copy carries only in-frame clones and drops some. The sample has about 110,000 clones; under 90% are singletons. This sample comprised peripheral blood, obtained on day 0 of AZD1222 vaccination. Source of these receptors: an adult in good health.

The rearrangement uses TRBV7-9 and TRBJ2-1; TRBD1 agrees at 10 bases. The CDR3 sequence is 17 residues long. V lost 4 bases and J lost 7; bases outside the gene matches: 13. Per germline, CDR1 SEHNR and CDR2 FQNEAQ (reference sequence). CDR3 DNA: TGTGCCAGCAGCTCCACGATGACAGGGGGCTCATGGAATGAGCAGTTCTTC. Its protein is CASSSTMTGGSWNEQFF.

The chain couples TRBV28 to TRBJ2-3; D is ambiguous. The CDR3 loop spans 13 amino acids. Deletions cut 6 bases from V and 6 bases from J, with 13 bases between. CDR1 is MDHEN and CDR2 is SYDVKM in the germline V gene. The CDR3 DNA sequence: TGTGCCAGCAGCCGTCCCCGGTACGATACGCAGTATTTT. This translates into CASSRPRYDTQYF.

This rearrangement joins TRBV10-3 to TRBJ1-1; perhaps TRBD1 as D (6 bases). V shed 4 bases and J shed 5 bases, with 14 bases lying between them. This CDR3 contains 14 residues. CDR1 is ENHRY and CDR2 is SYGVKD in the germline V gene. The CDR3 protein is CAISGRTDGTEAFF. The CDR3 DNA reads as TGTGCCATCAGTGGTCGGACAGACGGGACTGAAGCTTTCTTT.

V and J are TRBV10-1 and TRBJ2-1, with TRBD2 identical over 13 bases. The CDR3 totals 16 residues. Trimming cost V 3 bases and J 8 bases; bases outside gene matches: 7. The germline gives CDR1 WNHNN, CDR2 SYGVQD (reference sequence). CDR3 amino acids: CASSDFTSGRADEQFF. The CDR3 DNA reads as TGCGCCAGCAGTGATTTCACTAGCGGGAGGGCCGATGAGCAGTTCTTC.

The rearrangement uses TRBV6-5 and TRBJ1-1; D uncertain. The CDR3 covers 13 residues. CDR1 is MNHEY, CDR2 SVGAGI, per germline. V was pared by 7 bases and J by 2 bases, with 11 bases between. The CDR3 DNA reads TGTGCCAGCAAACTTCTAACCAACACTGAAGCTTTCTTT. This sequence encodes CASKLLTNTEAFF.

This chain connects TRBV3-1 (or the pseudogene TRBV3-2) to TRBJ2-2; D remains ambiguous. This CDR3 spans 16 amino acids. From germline, CDR1 is LGHDT and CDR2 YNNKEL (reference sequence). The V and J ends lost 5 bases and 2 bases respectively, with 15 bases between them. CDR3 DNA sequence: TGTGCCAGCAGCGTCCCACTACCGGGCAACACCGGGGAGCTGTTTTTT. Its protein product is CASSVPLPGNTGELFF.

The chain recombines TRBV3-1 (or the pseudogene TRBV3-2) with TRBJ1-5, with D unresolved. The ends were cut back, 1 base at V and 2 bases at J, with 6 bases in the middle. From germline, CDR1 is LGHDT and CDR2 YNNKEL (reference sequence). The CDR3 runs to 14 residues. CDR3 amino acids: CASSQATGNQPQHF. In DNA form, the CDR3 reads TGTGCCAGCAGCCAAGCAACGGGCAATCAGCCCCAGCATTTT.

V is TRBV5-1 and J is TRBJ2-7, with 9 bases identical to TRBD1. The J segment lost 4 bases and the V segment lost 0 bases, leaving 5 bases of the junction unmatched. Germline assignment: CDR1 SGHRS and CDR2 YFSETQ. This CDR3 comprises 15 residues. The CDR3 protein is CASSLGRTGAYEQYF. In DNA, the CDR3 is TGCGCCAGCAGCTTGGGCCGGACAGGGGCGTACGAGCAGTACTTC.

CDR3 sequence: CASSQGGTGVFGYTF. CDR3 in DNA: TGTGCCAGCAGCCAAGGCGGGACAGGGGTATTTGGCTACACCTTC. V is TRBV3-1 (or the pseudogene TRBV3-2) and J is TRBJ1-2; 10 bases are shared with TRBD1. V shed 1 base and J 7 bases; nucleotides not matched to a gene: 6. Germline assignment: CDR1 LGHDT and CDR2 YNNKEL (reference sequence). The CDR3 covers 15 residues.

A single count supports this clone. The rearrangement links TRBV28 to TRBJ1-1, with TRBD1 as a possible D gene (6 bases). The CDR3 is 13 amino acids. V dropped 3 bases and J dropped 1 base, with 6 bases sitting between them. Germline-derived CDR1 and CDR2 are MDHEN and SYDVKM. This CDR3 reads CASSLDRNTEAFF. CDR3 nucleotide sequence: TGTGCCAGCAGTTTGGACAGGAACACTGAAGCTTTCTTT.

The chain employs TRBV7-9 and TRBJ2-7, with D uncertain. The CDR3 length is 13 residues. Trimming stripped 7 bases from V and 3 bases from J, with 13 bases between. Germline loops: CDR1 SEHNR, CDR2 FQNEAQ (reference sequence). CDR3 region: CASNPLEHYEQYF. In DNA form, the CDR3 reads TGTGCCAGCAACCCCCTGGAGCACTACGAGCAGTACTTC.

The chain is built from TRBV5-1 and TRBJ2-2, with D unclear. The CDR3 loop spans 15 amino acids. Germline V gene sequence: CDR1 SGHRS, CDR2 YFSETQ. V was pared by 0 bases and J by 3 bases, with 9 bases between. CDR3 in amino acids: CASSLDAPHTGELFF. The CDR3 bases are TGCGCCAGCAGCTTGGATGCCCCTCACACCGGGGAGCTGTTTTTT.

The chain combines TRBV9 with TRBJ1-2; D perhaps matches TRBD1 (5 bases). The length of the CDR3 is 15 residues. V shed 3 bases and J shed 2 bases, with 14 bases lying between them. From germline, CDR1 is SGDLS and CDR2 YYNGEE. The CDR3 DNA follows: TGTGCCAGCAGCGAAGGGGCGACCCAAAACTATGGCTACACCTTC. It specifies CASSEGATQNYGYTF.

This rearrangement joins TRBV20-1 to TRBJ1-2, with unresolved D. Trimming stripped 5 bases from V and 1 base from J, with 5 bases between. CDR3 size: 11 residues. The germline V gene has CDR1 DFQATT and CDR2 SNEGSKA (reference sequence). The DNA for the CDR3 is TGCAGTGCTTCCTTTAACTATGGCTACACCTTC. The encoded protein is CSASFNYGYTF.

The chain uses TRBV6-2 or TRBV6-3 and TRBJ1-2; 8 bases match TRBD1. Trimming cost V 2 bases and J 8 bases; bases outside gene matches: 10. The CDR3 length is 15 residues. Germline CDR1 reads MNHEY; CDR2 reads SVGEGT. For the CDR3, the DNA is TGTGCCAGCAGTTACGGTGCAGGGGGCCGGAACGGCTACACCTTC. It codes for CASSYGAGGRNGYTF.

The gene calls are TRBV2 and TRBJ2-7; D ambiguous. Trimming removed 3 bases from V and 4 bases from J, with 4 bases in between. CDR1 and CDR2 from the germline V gene are SNHLY and FYNNEI. The CDR3 length is 11 residues. The CDR3 DNA sequence: TGTGCCAGCAGTGACAGATACGAGCAGTACTTC. This gives the protein CASSDRYEQYF.

This sequence joins TRBV6-1 and TRBJ1-5, with 7 bases identical to TRBD1. This CDR3 has 14 amino acids. V dropped 2 bases and J dropped 5; count of bases not matched to a gene: 3. Germline V gives CDR1 MNHNS, CDR2 SASEGT. The CDR3 region is CASSEQGVYQPQHF. The CDR3 bases are TGTGCCAGCAGTGAACAGGGGGTCTATCAGCCCCAGCATTTT.

The rearrangement uses TRBV7-3 and TRBJ2-2; TRBD1 agrees at 10 bases. V gave up 2 bases and J gave up 7 bases; unmatched junction bases: 7. This CDR3 contains 16 residues. The V gene's germline CDR1 is SGHTA and CDR2 FQGTGA. The CDR3 region has the DNA TGTGCCAGCAGCTTATTGGGGACAGGGGCGGGCGGGGAGCTGTTTTTT. Protein: CASSLLGTGAGGELFF.

The chain links TRBV15 to TRBJ1-2; 8 nucleotides align to TRBD1. V gave up 4 bases and J gave up 6 bases; unmatched junction bases: 7. This CDR3 spans 14 amino acids. Per the germline V gene, CDR1 is LNHNV and CDR2 is YYDKDF (reference sequence). The CDR3 protein is CATSKFGQGDGYTF. The CDR3 nucleotides are TGTGCCACCAGCAAGTTCGGACAGGGTGATGGCTACACCTTC. The full variable domain, rest sourced from reference TRBV15 and TRBJ1-2, is DAMVIQNPRYQVTQFGKPVTLSCSQTLNHNVMYWYQQKSSQAPKLLFHYYDKDFNNEADTPDNFQSRRPNTSFCFLDIRSPGLGDTAMYLCATSKFGQGDGYTFGSGTRLTVV.

The CDR3 DNA sequence: TGTGCCAGCAGTCGCACATGGGGCTACACCTTC. It translates to CASSRTWGYTF. The V gene is TRBV28, the J gene TRBJ1-2; D not resolved. Between the trimmed V and J ends, which lost 5 bases and 8 bases, there was a span of 9 bases. This CDR3 region has 11 residues. Per the germline V gene, CDR1 is MDHEN and CDR2 is SYDVKM.

This clone was seen once. The chain employs TRBV6-5 and TRBJ1-2; TRBD1 might be the D (6 bases). The CDR3 is made up of 13 amino acids. CDR1 is MNHEY, CDR2 SVGAGI, per germline. V was trimmed by 6 bases and J by 7 bases, leaving 15 bases between them. Written as DNA, the CDR3 is TGTGCCAGCAGGCGGACAGCACAGGGTGGCTACACCTTC. It is translated as CASRRTAQGGYTF.

V usage is TRBV3-1 (or the pseudogene TRBV3-2) and J usage is TRBJ1-1; 7 bases align to TRBD1. V lost 6 bases to trimming and J lost 6 bases; unmatched junction nucleotides: 4. The CDR3 runs 12 residues. The germline CDR1 and CDR2 sequences are LGHDT and YNNKEL (reference sequence). This CDR3 reads CASSTGVAEAFF. CDR3 bases: TGTGCCAGCAGTACAGGGGTCGCTGAAGCTTTCTTT.

This clone was detected once. The rearrangement joins TRBV11-2 to TRBJ1-2; 9 bases match TRBD1. CDR1 is SGHAT, CDR2 FQNNGV, per germline. Unmatched junction bases numbered 9, after V lost 4 bases and J lost 3 bases. This CDR3 spans 16 amino acids. The CDR3 spells CASSSFRTGVYYGYTF. The DNA of the CDR3 is TGTGCCAGCAGCTCGTTTAGGACAGGGGTTTACTATGGCTACACCTTC. The complete variable domain, with remaining parts taken from reference TRBV11-2 and TRBJ1-2, reads EAGVAQSPRYKIIEKRQSVAFWCNPISGHATLYWYQQILGQGPKLLIQFQNNGVVDDSQLPKDRFSAERLKGVDSTLKIQPAKLEDSAVYLCASSSFRTGVYYGYTFGSGTRLTVV.

The J gene is TRBJ2-2, the V gene TRBV18; tentatively, D is TRBD2 (5 bases). The CDR3 is made up of 16 amino acids. Germline loops: CDR1 KGHSH, CDR2 LQKENI. Trimming stripped 3 bases from V and 1 base from J, with 12 bases between. The chain's CDR3 is CASSPWRSGNTGELFF. Here the CDR3 DNA reads TGTGCCAGCTCACCGTGGCGAAGCGGGAACACCGGGGAGCTGTTTTTT.

The chain links TRBV19 to TRBJ2-1; 9 bases line up with TRBD2. The length of the CDR3 is 15 residues. After removal of 9 bases from V and 8 bases from J, the junction contained 14 bases not matched to a gene. CDR1 and CDR2 from the germline V gene are LNHDA and SQIVND (reference sequence). This CDR3 is CASSPGGLASYEQFF. CDR3 bases: TGTGCCAGCTCCCCCGGAGGACTAGCGTCCTATGAGCAGTTCTTC.

The chain carries TRBV18 and TRBJ2-7; TRBD1 might be the D (6 bases). Trimming took off 1 base at V and 6 bases at J, with 10 bases between the two ends. The CDR3 is 13 amino acids. The germline V gene encodes CDR1 KGHSH and CDR2 LQKENI. Written as DNA, the CDR3 is TGTGCCAGCTCACCACAAGGGGGTGGCGAGCAGTACTTC. Amino acid sequence: CASSPQGGGEQYF.

The V call is TRBV28, the J call TRBJ1-1; D gene ambiguous. V shed 4 bases and J shed 6 bases, with 12 bases lying between them. The CDR3 loop spans 13 amino acids. Germline V gene data show CDR1 as MDHEN and CDR2 as SYDVKM. In DNA, the CDR3 is TGTGCCAGCAGTTCCGGCCAAGGCGCTGAAGCTTTCTTT. As protein: CASSSGQGAEAFF.

The rearrangement joins TRBV5-6 to TRBJ2-7; no firm D call. Germline V gene sequence: CDR1 SGHDT, CDR2 YYEEEE. This CDR3 region has 13 residues. V dropped 5 bases and J dropped 1 base, with 10 bases sitting between them. The CDR3 DNA reads as TGTGCCAGCAGTCAAGACTTGTCCTACGAGCAGTACTTC. Protein sequence: CASSQDLSYEQYF.

The rearrangement uses TRBV7-8 and TRBJ2-3; 7 bases are a match to TRBD2. The J segment lost 3 bases and the V segment lost 2 bases, leaving 2 bases of the junction unmatched. The CDR3 extends over 14 amino acids. CDR1 is SGHVS, CDR2 FQNEAQ, per germline. The CDR3 protein is CASSLREGTDTQYF. The CDR3 bases are TGTGCCAGCAGCTTAAGGGAGGGGACAGATACGCAGTATTTT.

The genes are TRBV24-1 and TRBJ2-7; TRBD2 might be the D (6 bases). The V end was cut by 3 bases, the J end by 3 bases, with 11 bases between. The CDR3 is 14 residues long. Per the germline V gene, CDR1 is KGHDR and CDR2 is SFDVKD. CDR3 loop: CATSDPTRGYEQYF. The CDR3 region has the DNA TGTGCCACCAGTGATCCGACTAGAGGCTACGAGCAGTACTTC.